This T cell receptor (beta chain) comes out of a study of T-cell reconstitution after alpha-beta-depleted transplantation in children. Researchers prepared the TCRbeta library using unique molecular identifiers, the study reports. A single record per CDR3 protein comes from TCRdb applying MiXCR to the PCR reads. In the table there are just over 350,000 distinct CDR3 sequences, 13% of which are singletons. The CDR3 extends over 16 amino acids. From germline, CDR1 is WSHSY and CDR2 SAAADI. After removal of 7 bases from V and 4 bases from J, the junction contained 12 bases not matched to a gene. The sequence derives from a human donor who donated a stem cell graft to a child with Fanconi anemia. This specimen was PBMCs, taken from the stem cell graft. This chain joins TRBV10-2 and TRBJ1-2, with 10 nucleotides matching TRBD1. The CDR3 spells CASTGQGPDVGYGYTF. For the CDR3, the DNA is TGCGCCAGCACGGGACAGGGGCCCGACGTGGGCTATGGCTACACCTTC.